These 5 T cell receptor beta chains were all obtained from the same sample, sequenced in a study of blood T cell repertoires in COVID-19 (dated by TCRdb to the early 2020s). Libraries were prepared through the immunoSEQ multiplex PCR assay. TCRdb carries this immuneACCESS record with in-frame sequences only. Its versions omit some clonotypes, under half of them owing to an unresolved V gene in the studies checked, with the rest unexplained. The sample yields a few hundred thousand clones; 80% to 90% were counted once. The top ten constitute less than 3% of the sample. Input material: peripheral blood. These receptors all stem from a woman under 40 with active or convalescent COVID-19.

The chain carries TRBV5-1 and TRBJ1-4; D uncertain. The CDR3 covers 14 residues. V shed 4 bases and J shed 4 bases, with 11 bases lying between them. Germline lookup yields CDR1 SGHRS and CDR2 YFSETQ. For the CDR3, the DNA is TGCGCCAGCAGCCCCACCGACTTTAATGAAAAACTGTTTTTT. As protein: CASSPTDFNEKLFF.

This clone was detected only once. The V and J genes are TRBV7-2 and TRBJ2-5, with D maybe TRBD1 (5 bases). Trimming removed 5 bases at V and 0 bases at J, with 7 bases between. CDR1 SGHTA and CDR2 FQGNSA come from the germline V gene. This CDR3 has 13 amino acids. The CDR3 protein is CASSVDNQETQYF. Here the CDR3 DNA reads TGTGCCAGCAGCGTGGACAACCAAGAGACCCAGTACTTC.

This chain joins TRBV19 and TRBJ2-3; 7 bases are a match to TRBD2. The CDR3 spans 15 residues. Trimming at V came to 6 bases and at J to 0 bases, leaving 6 bases not matched to a gene. The germline gives CDR1 LNHDA, CDR2 SQIVND (reference sequence). This CDR3 reads CASRRSGASTDTQYF. As DNA, the CDR3 is TGTGCCAGTAGAAGGAGCGGGGCTAGCACAGATACGCAGTATTTT.

V gene TRBV5-1 combines with J gene TRBJ2-2; TRBD2 agrees at 9 bases. The J segment lost 1 base and the V segment lost 3 bases, leaving 4 bases of the junction unmatched. The germline V gene encodes CDR1 SGHRS and CDR2 YFSETQ. The CDR3 is made up of 16 amino acids. CDR3 sequence (DNA): TGCGCCAGCAGCTACCTAGCGGGGAGGAACACCGGGGAGCTGTTTTTT. It codes for CASSYLAGRNTGELFF.

This chain connects TRBV30 to TRBJ1-6, with D tentatively TRBD1 (5 bases). The CDR3 is 16 amino acids. V was clipped by 5 bases and J by 0 bases, with 14 bases between them. CDR1 is GTSNPN, CDR2 SVGIG, per germline (reference sequence). As DNA, the CDR3 is TGTGCCTGGGGGGACTCCCAGAGCTCCTATAATTCACCCCTCCACTTT. Residues: CAWGDSQSSYNSPLHF.